This is a list of T cell receptor beta chains from one sample in a study of CD8 T cells in ankylosing spondylitis. TCRdb re-analysed the 5' RACE reads in MiXCR, keeping a single row per CDR3 protein. The table records roughly 250,000 distinct CDR3 sequences, 8.6% of them present only once. The material sequenced was blood, either unsorted or a sorted T cell fraction (not recorded which). The receptors come from a male donor with ankylosing spondylitis or in good health (not recorded which). CDR3s include the opening cysteine and the closing phenylalanine or tryptophan. The order of the fields is J gene, V gene, CDR3 protein.

TRBJ2-1 TRBV25-1 CASSEVRELGEQFF
TRBJ2-5 TRBV5-6 CASSLVGARETQYF
TRBJ2-3 TRBV24-1 CAIGGEGTDTQYF
TRBJ2-1 TRBV12-3/TRBV12-4 CASTLAGVSLYEQFF
TRBJ1-1 TRBV12-3/TRBV12-4 CASSLPQRGTEAFF
TRBJ2-2 TRBV11-2 CASSSFFRGASNTGELFF
TRBJ2-3 TRBV7-6 CASSTGQGLFTDTQYF
TRBJ1-3 TRBV7-2 CASSFHPTGIYF
TRBJ2-1 TRBV5-5 CASSSSGREQFF
TRBJ2-1 TRBV9 CASSEGGGSGATEQFF
TRBJ1-3 TRBV7-9 CASGTDPLDF
TRBJ2-3 TRBV10-3 CAITEHRADTQYF
TRBJ1-2 TRBV7-3 CASSSGTGGTGGYTF
TRBJ2-5 TRBV25-1 CASSERAGSETQYF
TRBJ1-4 TRBV11-1 CASSLTGPGFVNEKLFF
TRBJ2-2 TRBV27 CASSLGGGRSSGELFF
TRBJ2-3 TRBV24-1 CATSGAGTDTQYF
TRBJ1-6 TRBV12-3/TRBV12-4 CASSRDRAEGSPLHF
TRBJ1-4 TRBV5-6 CASSSNRGTNEKLFF
TRBJ1-1 TRBV20-1 CSASEGHMNTEAFF
TRBJ1-2 TRBV29-1 CSATTANYGYTF
TRBJ1-3 TRBV28 CASSFLGSLSNTIYF
TRBJ1-2 TRBV20-1 CSAPPSSANYGYTF
TRBJ2-7 TRBV7-2 CASSLGGSSYERYF
TRBJ2-1 TRBV10-3 CAMGLAVANEQFF
TRBJ2-1 TRBV7-2 CASSTGTGGYNEQFF
TRBJ1-2 TRBV12-3/TRBV12-4 CASSQGTGGILHGYTF
TRBJ2-1 TRBV4-1 CASSQETFGGNEQFF
TRBJ1-5 TRBV20-1 CSASPGASNQPQHF